The clone carrying this TCR beta chain was counted once. This specimen comes from a study of blood T cell repertoires in COVID-19. On the study more broadly: PBMCs, B-cell-depleted T cells, or T cells were the source of the cDNA or gDNA that made up the material.

The germline V gene encodes CDR1 SGHNT and CDR2 YYREEE (reference sequence). Trimming took off 0 bases at V and 4 bases at J, with 12 bases between the two ends. The CDR3 sequence is 15 residues long. Repertoires were generated with immunoSEQ multiplex PCR, while TCRdb's copy carries only in-frame clones and drops some. The table includes some 150,000 clones, 85% to 90% detected once. The sample taken for sequencing was peripheral blood. The clonotype was recovered from a woman aged 45-65 years with active or convalescent COVID-19. This chain uses TRBV5-4 with TRBJ2-3; maybe TRBD2 (6 bases). The CDR3 bases are TGTGCCAGCAGCTTGGCCCCGGGGGTCGCAGATACGCAGTATTTT. Its translation is CASSLAPGVADTQYF.